The 32 T cell receptor beta chains in this list originate from one sample, sequenced in a study of blood T cell repertoires in COVID-19. Clones were read by immunoSEQ multiplex PCR, and TCRdb kept only the in-frame ones, dropping some. The sample has 120,000 to 150,000 clones; 70% to 90% are singletons. Sequenced: peripheral blood. All receptors derive from a woman in her sixties with acute or convalescent COVID-19.

A word on this clone: The sample holds other DNA sequences that translate to the same CDR3. The gene calls are TRBV6-5 and TRBJ1-1, with D maybe TRBD1 (6 bases). V lost 6 bases, J lost 1 base, and 6 bases lay in between. CDR1 is MNHEY, CDR2 SVGAGI, per germline. The CDR3 has 12 amino acids. The CDR3 loop reads CASSRGNTEAFF. The CDR3 DNA sequence: TGTGCCAGCAGCAGGGGGAACACTGAAGCTTTCTTT.

Many counts were recorded for this clone. V is TRBV20-1 and J is TRBJ1-2; D might be TRBD1 (5 bases). Per germline, CDR1 DFQATT and CDR2 SNEGSKA (reference sequence). This CDR3 contains 14 residues. V dropped 3 bases and J dropped 4 bases, with 15 bases sitting between them. As DNA, the CDR3 is TGCAGTGCTAGTCCTATGACAGAAGCCTATGGCTACACCTTC. It encodes CSASPMTEAYGYTF.

J is TRBJ2-7 and V is TRBV5-1; TRBD1 might be the D (5 bases). This CDR3 region has 16 residues. Looked up from germline, CDR1 is SGHRS and CDR2 is YFSETQ. Trimming removed 2 bases at V and 0 bases at J, with 15 bases between. This CDR3 is CASSLILTASSYEQYF. CDR3 in DNA: TGCGCCAGCAGCTTAATTCTGACAGCGAGCTCCTACGAGCAGTACTTC.

The rearrangement uses TRBV27 and TRBJ2-7; maybe TRBD2 (6 bases). V lost 2 bases to trimming and J lost 5 bases, with 10 bases between them. Germline V gene data show CDR1 as MNHEY and CDR2 as SMNVEV (reference sequence). This CDR3 is built from 13 residues. The CDR3 bases are TGTGCCAGCAGTTTAGCGGGGTTAGACGAGCAGTACTTC. This sequence encodes CASSLAGLDEQYF.

V gene TRBV2 combines with J gene TRBJ1-4, with TRBD1 matching over 7 bases. Germline CDR1 and CDR2: SNHLY and FYNNEI. J lost 7 bases, V lost 6 bases, and 11 bases had no gene match. This CDR3 is built from 15 residues. The CDR3 DNA reads TGTGCCAGCAGCAGAGAGACAGGGTCTGGTGAAAAACTGTTTTTT. It encodes CASSRETGSGEKLFF.

This clone was recorded a few times. This rearrangement joins TRBV28 to TRBJ2-5; D gene ambiguous. The germline CDR1 and CDR2 sequences are MDHEN and SYDVKM. Trimming removed 3 bases at V and 5 bases at J, with 13 bases between. The CDR3 is made up of 14 amino acids. CDR3 in amino acids: CASSLASRLETQYF. As DNA, the CDR3 is TGTGCCAGCAGTTTGGCCAGTCGACTGGAGACCCAGTACTTC.

The chain has TRBV4-2 and TRBJ1-2, with 8 bases matching TRBD1. Trimming removed 1 base from V and 4 bases from J; junction bases left unmatched: 5. The CDR3 is 15 amino acids. Germline assignment: CDR1 LGHNA and CDR2 YNFKEQ. The CDR3 nucleotides are TGTGCCAGCAGCCAAGCGTGGACAGGGCGCTATGGCTACACCTTC. Translation gives CASSQAWTGRYGYTF.

This chain joins TRBV6-1 and TRBJ1-1, with 8 positions matching TRBD1. Germline CDR1 and CDR2: MNHNS and SASEGT. Losses at the gene ends were 1 base for V and 3 bases for J; bases not matched to a gene: 4. The CDR3 consists of 15 residues. The CDR3 DNA follows: TGTGCCAGCAGTGAAGTGACAGGGGCGTACACTGAAGCTTTCTTT. Amino acids: CASSEVTGAYTEAFF.

The chain links TRBV7-2 to TRBJ2-7; 10 positions match TRBD1. The CDR3 loop spans 15 amino acids. J was trimmed by 10 bases and V by 2 bases; bases with no gene match: 11. CDR1 SGHTA and CDR2 FQGNSA come from the germline V gene. The CDR3 protein is CASSLRATGGRDQYF. Written as DNA, the CDR3 is TGTGCCAGCAGCTTAAGAGCGACAGGGGGCCGGGACCAGTACTTC.

The rearrangement joins TRBV5-5 to TRBJ2-6, with D uncertain. The CDR3 covers 16 residues. V was trimmed by 6 bases and J by 4 bases, leaving 17 bases between them. Germline V gives CDR1 SGHKS, CDR2 YYEKEE (reference sequence). The CDR3 spells CASITTDAFGANVLTF. Here the CDR3 DNA reads TGTGCCAGCATCACGACTGATGCATTCGGGGCCAACGTCCTGACTTTC.

The gene calls are TRBV7-2 and TRBJ2-3, with a tentative D call TRBD2 (6 bases). Trimming shortened V by 1 base and J by 3 bases, and 11 bases separated the two germline ends. This CDR3 has 15 amino acids. Per the germline V gene, CDR1 is SGHTA and CDR2 is FQGNSA. The CDR3 loop reads CASSLDRGMTDTQYF. The CDR3 DNA sequence: TGTGCCAGCAGCTTAGACCGGGGGATGACAGATACGCAGTATTTT.

This rearrangement joins TRBV28 to TRBJ2-7, with 10 bases aligning to TRBD2. CDR1 MDHEN and CDR2 SYDVKM come from the germline V gene. The CDR3 length is 13 residues. Trimming at V came to 5 bases and at J to 7 bases, leaving 5 bases not matched to a gene. Written as DNA, the CDR3 is TGTGCCAGCAGTAGCGGGGGGGCCGGTGAGCAGTACTTC. Residues: CASSSGGAGEQYF.

The chain carries TRBV19 and TRBJ2-7, with D tentatively TRBD2 (5 bases). Trimming removed 2 bases at V and 0 bases at J, with 8 bases between. Germline V lookup: CDR1 LNHDA, CDR2 SQIVND (reference sequence). This CDR3 comprises 14 residues. This CDR3 reads CASSITGSSYEQYF. Here the CDR3 DNA reads TGTGCCAGTAGTATAACGGGGAGCTCCTACGAGCAGTACTTC.

The rearrangement uses TRBV24-1 and TRBJ1-5, with no clear D. V was pared by 0 bases and J by 7 bases, with 9 bases between. Per the germline V gene, CDR1 is KGHDR and CDR2 is SFDVKD. The CDR3 length is 14 residues. The CDR3 loop is CATSDLSREQPQHF. CDR3 nucleotide sequence: TGTGCCACCAGTGATTTGTCTCGCGAACAGCCCCAGCATTTT.

The gene calls are TRBV7-2 and TRBJ1-3; possible D gene TRBD1, 5 bases. Trimming shortened V by 6 bases and J by 4 bases, and 10 bases separated the two germline ends. Germline assignment: CDR1 SGHTA and CDR2 FQGNSA. The CDR3 consists of 13 residues. As DNA, the CDR3 is TGTGCCAGCAGGCAGAAGGGGGGAAACACCATATATTTT. This sequence encodes CASRQKGGNTIYF.

This chain connects TRBV19 to TRBJ2-7, with D possibly TRBD1 on 5 matching bases. This CDR3 contains 14 residues. V shed 7 bases and J shed 3 bases, with 16 bases lying between them. The germline V gene encodes CDR1 LNHDA and CDR2 SQIVND (reference sequence). CDR3 in amino acids: CASKVGVTFYEQYF. The CDR3 DNA is TGTGCCAGTAAGGTAGGGGTAACTTTCTACGAGCAGTACTTC.

The rearrangement links TRBV14 to TRBJ2-2, with TRBD2 identical over 10 bases. The V gene end was trimmed by 0 bases and the J gene end by 1 base; junction bases not matched to a gene: 5. Per the germline V gene, CDR1 is SGHDN and CDR2 is FVKESK. CDR3 length equals 18 residues. CDR3 amino acids: CASSQEVLAGENTGELFF. For the CDR3, the DNA is TGTGCCAGCAGCCAAGAGGTCCTAGCGGGGGAGAACACCGGGGAGCTGTTTTTT.

This clone came up once. The chain combines TRBV6-5 with TRBJ1-6; the match to TRBD1 covers 10 bases. After removal of 4 bases from V and 4 bases from J, the junction contained 1 base not matched to a gene. Per germline, CDR1 MNHEY and CDR2 SVGAGI. This CDR3 has 15 amino acids. The CDR3 here is CASSWGQGYNSPLHF. CDR3 nucleotide sequence: TGTGCCAGCAGTTGGGGACAGGGGTATAATTCACCCCTCCACTTT.

As for this clone: A read error may account for a junction end that differs from germline. The rearrangement joins TRBV7-7 to TRBJ2-1; 7 nucleotides match TRBD1. Per germline, CDR1 SSHAT and CDR2 FNYEAQ (reference sequence). This CDR3 has 15 amino acids. The CDR3 is CASSLTGEPYNEQFF. CDR3 sequence (DNA): TGTGCTAGCAGCCTTACAGGGGAACCCTACAATGAGCAGTTCTTC. Looking up the rest from reference TRBV7-7 and TRBJ2-1 gives the full variable domain: GAGVSQSPRYKVTKRGQDVTLRCDPISSHATLYWYQQALGQGPEFLTYFNYEAQPDKSGLPSDRFSAERPEGSISTLTIQRTEQRDSAMYRCASSLTGEPYNEQFFGPGTRLTVL.

This chain connects TRBV18 to TRBJ1-1; D unclear. Per germline, CDR1 KGHSH and CDR2 LQKENI. The CDR3 contains 14 residues. V lost 2 bases and J 3 bases, leaving 10 bases between the germline ends. The chain's CDR3 is CASSPYQEDTEAFF. DNA of the CDR3: TGTGCCAGCTCACCATATCAGGAGGACACTGAAGCTTTCTTT.

The J gene is TRBJ2-7, the V gene TRBV4-1; 8 bases are shared with TRBD2. This CDR3 spans 15 amino acids. Germline CDR1 and CDR2: MGHRA and YSYEKL. The J segment lost 6 bases and the V segment lost 1 base, leaving 8 bases of the junction unmatched. For the CDR3, the DNA is TGCGCCAGCAGCCAAGTTGGTAGCGGGGTAGTCGAGCAGTACTTC. Translated, it gives CASSQVGSGVVEQYF.

The chain couples TRBV9 to TRBJ2-7; 11 bases fit TRBD1. Looked up from germline, CDR1 is SGDLS and CDR2 is YYNGEE. V gave up 3 bases and J gave up 4 bases; unmatched junction bases: 0. This CDR3 comprises 13 residues. CDR3 in amino acids: CASSGDRGYEQYF. CDR3 in DNA: TGTGCCAGCAGCGGGGACAGGGGGTACGAGCAGTACTTC.

The gene calls are TRBV11-2 and TRBJ2-1, with 14 positions matching TRBD2. The CDR3 is 15 residues long. Germline loops: CDR1 SGHAT, CDR2 FQNNGV. Trimming took 5 bases from V and 7 from J; bases not matched to a gene: 4. Here the CDR3 reads CASSETSGGENEQFF. CDR3 DNA: TGTGCCAGCAGCGAGACTAGCGGGGGGGAAAATGAGCAGTTCTTC.

The sample holds a few counts of this clone. The chain combines TRBV24-1 with TRBJ2-2; perhaps TRBD1 as D (6 bases). The CDR3 covers 15 residues. The germline CDR1 and CDR2 sequences are KGHDR and SFDVKD. V was shortened by 6 bases and J by 2 bases, with 12 bases between the two germline ends. The CDR3: CATSRGGPNTGELFF. CDR3 DNA sequence: TGTGCCACCAGTCGTGGGGGCCCCAACACCGGGGAGCTGTTTTTT.

V and J are TRBV21-1 and TRBJ1-3; the table's D call of TRBD1 was not tested on the DNA. TRBV21-1 is designated a pseudogene. This CDR3 has 14 residues. The CDR3 loop is CASIAGDSGNTIYF. The DNA of the CDR3 is TGTGCCAGCATCGCAGGTGACTCTGGAAACACCATATATTTT.

The chain links TRBV25-1 to TRBJ2-5; 10 bases align to TRBD1. J gave up 3 bases and V 1 base, and 11 bases lay outside the gene matches. The germline gives CDR1 MGHDK, CDR2 SYGVNS. The CDR3 covers 18 residues. CDR3 DNA sequence: TGTGCCAGCAGTGAATGGAGGGACAGGGGCCTGGGGAAAGAGACCCAGTACTTC. Its translation: CASSEWRDRGLGKETQYF.

The chain uses TRBV18 and TRBJ1-5; 7 bases are shared with TRBD1. Trimming removed 6 bases from V and 5 bases from J; junction bases left unmatched: 10. The CDR3 has 15 residues. Germline CDR1 reads KGHSH; CDR2 reads LQKENI. CDR3: CASSQSTGNDQPQHF. The CDR3 DNA follows: TGTGCCAGCTCCCAGTCGACAGGGAACGATCAGCCCCAGCATTTT. The full variable domain, with the rest looked up from reference TRBV18 and TRBJ1-5, is NAGVMQNPRHLVRRRGQEARLRCSPMKGHSHVYWYRQLPEEGLKFMVYLQKENIIDESGMPKERFSAEFPKEGPSILRIQQVVRGDSAAYFCASSQSTGNDQPQHFGDGTRLSIL.

The V gene is TRBV11-2, the J gene TRBJ2-7, with a weak D call TRBD1 (5 bases). Germline V CDR1 and CDR2: SGHAT, FQNNGV. The ends were cut back, 3 bases at V and 4 bases at J, with 13 bases in the middle. This CDR3 contains 14 residues. CDR3 nucleotide sequence: TGTGCCAGCAGCTTGGGGCAGAAAAGGTACGAGCAGTACTTC. This encodes CASSLGQKRYEQYF.

This chain joins TRBV9 and TRBJ2-3; tentatively, D is TRBD2 (5 bases). V lost 3 bases and J lost 2, with 7 bases in between. Germline V lookup: CDR1 SGDLS, CDR2 YYNGEE. The CDR3 spans 13 residues. CDR3 nucleotide sequence: TGTGCCAGCAGCGGGAGGACCACAGATACGCAGTATTTT. It codes for CASSGRTTDTQYF.

The V gene is TRBV4-2, the J gene TRBJ1-1; 12 bases map to TRBD1. CDR1 and CDR2 (germline): LGHNA, YNFKEQ. After removal of 4 bases from V and 4 bases from J, the junction contained 4 bases not matched to a gene. The CDR3 sequence is 15 residues long. CDR3 in DNA: TGTGCCAGCAGCCTTACGGGACAGGGGGCCACTGAAGCTTTCTTT. Protein: CASSLTGQGATEAFF.

CDR3 sequence reads: CASSSQGDTEAFF. CDR3 DNA sequence: TGTGCCAGCAGCTCCCAGGGGGACACTGAAGCTTTCTTT. V usage is TRBV7-2 and J usage is TRBJ1-1; 7 bases agree with TRBD1. This CDR3 has 13 amino acids. Trimming took 4 bases from V and 3 from J; bases not matched to a gene: 2. The germline V gene has CDR1 SGHTA and CDR2 FQGNSA.

The J gene is TRBJ2-1, the V gene TRBV4-3, with D unresolved. V was shortened by 0 bases and J by 0 bases, with 6 bases between the two germline ends. Germline CDR1 LGHNA, CDR2 YSLEER. The CDR3 length is 15 residues. CDR3 amino acids: CASSQDRSSYNEQFF. In DNA form, the CDR3 reads TGCGCCAGCAGCCAAGATCGGAGCTCCTACAATGAGCAGTTCTTC.